The 27 T cell receptor beta chains below were found in one sample sequenced in a study of CD8 T cells in ankylosing spondylitis. TCRdb used MiXCR to reprocess the 5' RACE reads, holding one entry per CDR3 protein. Of roughly 700,000 distinct CDR3 sequences listed, 15% to 20% are singletons. Their target antigens are unknown. Study-wide findings and caveats: Roughly eight highly homologous variants made up a TCR beta motif that seemed to typify ankylosing spondylitis blood.

Sequenced input: blood, either unsorted or a sorted T cell fraction (not recorded which). The receptors were gathered from a male donor with ankylosing spondylitis.

This clonotype was observed a handful of times. The gene calls are TRBV12-3 or TRBV12-4 and TRBJ2-2; no definite D call. The CDR3 runs to 12 residues. V dropped 8 bases and J dropped 6 bases, with 10 bases sitting between them. CDR3 residues: CASAVPPGELFF. DNA for the CDR3: TGTGCCAGCGCCGTGCCCCCCGGGGAGCTGTTTTTT.

This clonotype showed up just a few times. This chain links TRBV12-3 or TRBV12-4 with TRBJ2-6; no clear D gene. The germline V and J ends were trimmed by 7 bases and 3 bases, with 13 bases remaining between them. The CDR3 has 15 amino acids. CDR3 sequence: CASTVSVGGANVLTF. The CDR3 DNA follows: TGTGCCAGCACAGTTTCGGTGGGTGGGGCCAACGTCCTGACTTTC.

This chain links TRBV5-5 with TRBJ2-1; no firm D call. The V end was cut by 1 base, the J end by 3 bases, with 17 bases between. The CDR3 is 17 amino acids. Per the germline V gene, CDR1 is SGHKS and CDR2 is YYEKEE (reference sequence). CDR3 in DNA: TGTGCCAGCAGCTTGTCCTTTAGCTCCTTCCTCTACAATGAGCAGTTCTTC. Amino acid sequence: CASSLSFSSFLYNEQFF.

The rearrangement uses TRBV6-2 or TRBV6-3 and TRBJ2-7; weak D call: TRBD2 (5 bases). From germline, CDR1 is MNHEY and CDR2 SVGEGT. Trimming removed 0 bases from V and 4 bases from J, with 7 bases in between. CDR3 length: 13 amino acids. The CDR3 sequence: CASSYSEVYEQYF. The CDR3 region has the DNA TGTGCCAGCAGTTACTCGGAGGTGTACGAGCAGTACTTC.

The V and J genes are TRBV29-1 and TRBJ2-1, with D uncertain. Per the germline V gene, CDR1 is SQVTM and CDR2 is ANQGSEA. V was clipped by 4 bases and J by 10 bases, with 11 bases between them. CDR3 size: 11 residues. The CDR3 region is CSVGSVWEQFF. CDR3 DNA sequence: TGCAGCGTTGGATCGGTCTGGGAGCAGTTCTTC.

This chain uses TRBV7-9 with TRBJ2-2; D uncertain. The CDR3 extends over 11 amino acids. Between the trimmed V and J ends, which lost 10 bases and 6 bases, there was a span of 9 bases. Germline V lookup: CDR1 SEHNR, CDR2 FQNEAQ (reference sequence). The CDR3 DNA follows: TGTGCCACATCGTCTGCCGGGGAGCTGTTTTTT. Its protein is CATSSAGELFF.

There are a few counts of this clonotype. This chain uses TRBV4-1 with TRBJ2-1; D call uncertain. The ends were cut back, 0 bases at V and 7 bases at J, with 13 bases in the middle. Germline CDR1 reads MGHRA; CDR2 reads YSYEKL. The CDR3 sequence is 15 residues long. For the CDR3, the DNA is TGCGCCAGCAGCCAAGATAGGTCCCCGAATAATGAGCAGTTCTTC. Translation gives CASSQDRSPNNEQFF.

The chain carries TRBV27 and TRBJ1-5; 8 nucleotides match TRBD1. The germline V gene encodes CDR1 MNHEY and CDR2 SMNVEV (reference sequence). The CDR3 length is 17 residues. Unmatched junction bases numbered 10, after V lost 6 bases and J lost 0 bases. CDR3 residues: CASSEAGGAYSNQPQHF. CDR3 nucleotide sequence: TGTGCCAGCAGCGAGGCAGGGGGCGCCTATAGCAATCAGCCCCAGCATTTT.

The chain combines TRBV27 with TRBJ1-6; tentatively, D is TRBD1 (5 bases). The germline V and J ends were trimmed by 7 bases and 7 bases, with 20 bases remaining between them. CDR3 length: 16 residues. Germline CDR1 is MNHEY and CDR2 is SMNVEV (reference sequence). This chain's CDR3 is CASTNFLTDGNSPLHF. The CDR3 DNA sequence: TGTGCCAGCACCAACTTCTTGACAGATGGGAATTCACCCCTCCACTTT.

This clonotype was seen more than once but under ten times. This chain links TRBV7-9 with TRBJ2-1; D ambiguous. V lost 8 bases and J lost 6, with 8 bases in between. The CDR3 covers 11 residues. Germline CDR1 is SEHNR and CDR2 is FQNEAQ (reference sequence). Here the CDR3 DNA reads TGTGCCAGCCTCCTAAGCAATGAGCAGTTCTTC. Amino acid sequence: CASLLSNEQFF.

This clonotype has a count of ten or more. The chain carries TRBV20-1 and TRBJ2-7, with 8 bases matching TRBD1. This CDR3 is built from 16 residues. V lost 2 bases, J lost 3 bases, and 12 bases stayed unmatched. Looked up from germline, CDR1 is DFQATT and CDR2 is SNEGSKA (reference sequence). The CDR3 nucleotides are TGCAGTGCTAGAACTGGGGAACAGGGGGAAAGCTACGAGCAGTACTTC. Its translation: CSARTGEQGESYEQYF.

The chain joins TRBV4-2 to TRBJ2-6; D is tentatively TRBD1 or TRBD2 (5 bases each). V was trimmed by 1 base and J by 2 bases, leaving 6 bases between them. The CDR3 has 15 residues. CDR1 is LGHNA and CDR2 is YNFKEQ in the germline V gene. Here the CDR3 DNA reads TGTGCCAGCAGCCAAGGAGGGGCTGGGGCCAACGTCCTGACTTTC. Translated: CASSQGGAGANVLTF.

This clonotype was counted between two and nine times. The chain links TRBV7-9 to TRBJ2-1; D uncertain. This CDR3 is built from 15 residues. V was trimmed by 5 bases and J by 0 bases, leaving 11 bases between them. CDR1 SEHNR and CDR2 FQNEAQ come from the germline V gene (reference sequence). This chain's CDR3 is CASSIVLSSYNEQFF. The DNA of the CDR3 is TGTGCCAGCAGCATAGTTTTAAGCTCCTACAATGAGCAGTTCTTC.

This sequence joins TRBV4-1 and TRBJ1-2; D call uncertain. The V and J ends lost 1 base and 7 bases respectively, with 13 bases between them. Germline V lookup: CDR1 MGHRA, CDR2 YSYEKL. The CDR3 is 14 residues long. CDR3 protein: CASSQVGSGVGYTF. In DNA form, the CDR3 reads TGCGCCAGCAGCCAAGTCGGGTCCGGGGTTGGCTACACCTTC.

The chain carries TRBV10-3 and TRBJ1-2, with D possibly matching TRBD1 (5 bases). Germline CDR1 is ENHRY and CDR2 is SYGVKD. This CDR3 has 14 residues. The V end lost 0 bases, the J end lost 4 bases, and 9 bases lay between the germline ends. The CDR3 nucleotides read TGTGCCATCAGTGAGTCCGGGGCAATCTATGGCTACACCTTC. It specifies CAISESGAIYGYTF.

This clonotype was seen ten or more times. The chain recombines TRBV20-1 with TRBJ2-1, with 11 bases matching TRBD2. V lost 3 bases, J lost 2 bases, and 12 bases stayed unmatched. This CDR3 spans 18 amino acids. Germline CDR1 reads DFQATT; CDR2 reads SNEGSKA (reference sequence). The CDR3 nucleotides read TGCAGTGCTAGTCCGGGACTAGCGGAAGAAATTACCTACAATGAGCAGTTCTTC. Translated, it gives CSASPGLAEEITYNEQFF.

This clonotype was counted between two and nine times. This chain links TRBV9 with TRBJ1-5, with TRBD1 identical over 8 bases. The V segment lost 9 bases and the J segment 7 bases; nucleotides outside the gene matches: 6. Germline V gene lookup returns CDR1 SGDLS and CDR2 YYNGEE. This CDR3 is 12 amino acids long. CDR3 nucleotide sequence: TGTGCCACCGACAGGGGCGGACAGCCCCAGCATTTT. Translated: CATDRGGQPQHF.

The V and J genes are TRBV10-3 and TRBJ2-7; perhaps TRBD1 as D (5 bases). The CDR3 contains 15 residues. V was pared by 7 bases and J by 0 bases, with 16 bases between. The V gene's germline CDR1 is ENHRY and CDR2 SYGVKD. Written as DNA, the CDR3 is TGTGCCATCATGGCAGGGCTAACACCCTCCTACGAGCAGTACTTC. This translates into CAIMAGLTPSYEQYF.

This rearrangement joins TRBV7-6 to TRBJ2-7, with 8 bases matching TRBD1. Looked up from germline, CDR1 is SGHVS and CDR2 is FNYEAQ. J lost 2 bases, V lost 5 bases, and 8 bases had no gene match. This CDR3 contains 15 residues. This chain's CDR3 is CASSLRQGTTYEQYF. CDR3 coding DNA: TGTGCCAGCAGCCTAAGACAGGGGACCACCTACGAGCAGTACTTC.

This clonotype was counted a few times. This rearrangement joins TRBV29-1 to TRBJ2-1; 8 positions match TRBD1. There are 15 residues in the CDR3. Per germline, CDR1 SQVTM and CDR2 ANQGSEA. V was clipped by 2 bases and J by 1 base; unmatched bases: 4. The CDR3 reads CSVELDRVSYNEQFF. The DNA for the CDR3 is TGCAGCGTTGAATTGGACAGGGTGTCCTACAATGAGCAGTTCTTC.

The chain is built from TRBV4-1 and TRBJ1-2; 8 positions match TRBD1. CDR3 length: 18 residues. In germline, CDR1 is MGHRA, CDR2 YSYEKL. Trimming at V came to 0 bases and at J to 1 base, leaving 10 bases not matched to a gene. This CDR3 is CASSQDHSYRGNNYGYTF. CDR3 bases: TGCGCCAGCAGCCAAGATCATTCCTACAGGGGGAATAACTATGGCTACACCTTC.

DNA of the CDR3: TGTGCCAGCAGCTCACCGGTTGACTATGGCTACACCTTC. This translates into CASSSPVDYGYTF. The chain joins TRBV11-2 to TRBJ1-2; D gene ambiguous. This CDR3 contains 13 residues. Trimming removed 4 bases from V and 3 bases from J, with 9 bases in between. Per germline, CDR1 SGHAT and CDR2 FQNNGV.

This clonotype was seen a few times. This rearrangement joins TRBV5-6 to TRBJ1-1; no definite D call. V lost 0 bases, J lost 1 base, and 10 bases lay in between. This CDR3 has 15 residues. Germline CDR1 is SGHDT and CDR2 is YYEEEE. The CDR3 reads CASSLDLTENTEAFF. CDR3 coding DNA: TGTGCCAGCAGCTTGGATTTGACGGAGAACACTGAAGCTTTCTTT.

The V gene is TRBV6-2 or TRBV6-3, the J gene TRBJ1-2; 8 bases are a match to TRBD1. V shed 6 bases and J 7 bases; nucleotides not matched to a gene: 10. The CDR3 length is 14 residues. The germline V gene has CDR1 MNHEY and CDR2 SVGEGT. As DNA, the CDR3 is TGTGCCAGCAGCCGCGAGCAGGGGGCCTCTGGCTACACCTTC. Its translation: CASSREQGASGYTF.

The chain carries TRBV7-6 and TRBJ2-1; 8 bases agree with TRBD2. The CDR3 loop spans 16 amino acids. V gave up 5 bases and J gave up 1 base; unmatched junction bases: 7. Germline assignment: CDR1 SGHVS and CDR2 FNYEAQ. The CDR3 coding sequence is TGTGCCAGCAGCCCCGAGCGGGAGAGTTCCTACAATGAGCAGTTCTTC. This sequence encodes CASSPERESSYNEQFF.

In its sample, this clonotype was seen a few times. The J gene is TRBJ2-3, the V gene TRBV5-1; 13 bases agree with TRBD2. Germline loops: CDR1 SGHRS, CDR2 YFSETQ. V trimming: 4 bases; J trimming: 0 bases; junction bases outside the gene matches: 8. The length of the CDR3 is 18 residues. CDR3 sequence: CASSPGLAGVPSTDTQYF. CDR3 bases: TGCGCCAGCAGCCCAGGACTAGCGGGAGTTCCTAGCACAGATACGCAGTATTTT.

Points on this clonotype: The junction does not match germline at one end; this may be a read error. V is TRBV20-1 and J is TRBJ2-1; TRBD1 matches at 7 bases. Germline CDR1 and CDR2: DFQATT and SNEGSKA (reference sequence). The CDR3 loop spans 15 amino acids. The CDR3 bases are TGCAGTGCGCATCGACAGGGCACAGGCTACCATGAGCAGTTCTTC. Translating gives CSAHRQGTGYHEQFF.